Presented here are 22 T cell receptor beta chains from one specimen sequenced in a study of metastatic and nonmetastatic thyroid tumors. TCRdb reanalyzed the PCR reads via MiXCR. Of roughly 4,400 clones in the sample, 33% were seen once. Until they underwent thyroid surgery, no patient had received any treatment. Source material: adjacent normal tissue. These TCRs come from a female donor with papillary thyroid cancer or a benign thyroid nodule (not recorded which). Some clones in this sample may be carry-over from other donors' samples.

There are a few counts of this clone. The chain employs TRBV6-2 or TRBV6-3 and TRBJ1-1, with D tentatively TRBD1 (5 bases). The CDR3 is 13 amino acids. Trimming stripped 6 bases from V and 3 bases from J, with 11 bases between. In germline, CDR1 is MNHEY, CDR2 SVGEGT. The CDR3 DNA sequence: TGTGCCAGCAGAACCGACAGCCACACTGAAGCTTTCTTT. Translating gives CASRTDSHTEAFF.

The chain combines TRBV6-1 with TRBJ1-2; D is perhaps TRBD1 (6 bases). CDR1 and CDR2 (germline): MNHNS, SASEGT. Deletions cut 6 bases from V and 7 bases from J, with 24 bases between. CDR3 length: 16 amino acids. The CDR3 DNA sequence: TGTGCCAGCAGCGTAGACGGGAGAGGGGGGCCCCCTGGCTACACCTTC. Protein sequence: CASSVDGRGGPPGYTF.

CDR3 loop: CASSLGRENTIYF. CDR3 DNA: TGTGCCAGCAGTTTAGGAAGGGAAAACACCATATATTTT. The rearrangement joins TRBV6-1 to TRBJ1-3; D is uncertain. Trimming took 5 bases from V and 6 from J, leaving 11 bases between them. This CDR3 is built from 13 residues. Looked up from germline, CDR1 is MNHNS and CDR2 is SASEGT.

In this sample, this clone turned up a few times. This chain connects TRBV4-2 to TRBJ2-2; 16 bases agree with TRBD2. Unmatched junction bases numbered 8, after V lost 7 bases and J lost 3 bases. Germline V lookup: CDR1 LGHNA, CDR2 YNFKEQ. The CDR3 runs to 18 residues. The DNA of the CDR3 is TGTGCCAGCACTCCGGGACTAGCGGGAGGGTTGTACACCGGGGAGCTGTTTTTT. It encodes CASTPGLAGGLYTGELFF.

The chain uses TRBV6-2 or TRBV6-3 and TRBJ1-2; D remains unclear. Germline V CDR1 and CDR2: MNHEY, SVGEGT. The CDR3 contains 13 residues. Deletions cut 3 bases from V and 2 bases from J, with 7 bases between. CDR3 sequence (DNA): TGTGCCAGCAGTTATGGATTCAACTATGGCTACACCTTC. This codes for CASSYGFNYGYTF.

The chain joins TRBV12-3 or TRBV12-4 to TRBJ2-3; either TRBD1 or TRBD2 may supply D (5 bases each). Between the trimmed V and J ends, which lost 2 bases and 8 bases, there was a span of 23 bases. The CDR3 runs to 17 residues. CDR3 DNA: TGTGCCAGCAGTTTACAGATCGGGAAAGGCCTTGGGGGTACGCAGTATTTT. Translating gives CASSLQIGKGLGGTQYF.

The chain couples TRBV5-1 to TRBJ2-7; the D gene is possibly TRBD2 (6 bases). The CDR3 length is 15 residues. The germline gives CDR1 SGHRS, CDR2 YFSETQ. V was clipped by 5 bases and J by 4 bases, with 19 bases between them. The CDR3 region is CASRGAAGSQYEQYF. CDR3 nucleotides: TGCGCCAGCAGAGGAGCGGCGGGATCCCAGTACGAGCAGTACTTC. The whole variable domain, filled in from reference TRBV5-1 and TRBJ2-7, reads KAGVTQTPRYLIKTRGQQVTLSCSPISGHRSVSWYQQTPGQGLQFLFEYFSETQRNKGNFPGRFSGRQFSNSRSEMNVSTLELGDSALYLCASRGAAGSQYEQYFGPGTRLTVT.

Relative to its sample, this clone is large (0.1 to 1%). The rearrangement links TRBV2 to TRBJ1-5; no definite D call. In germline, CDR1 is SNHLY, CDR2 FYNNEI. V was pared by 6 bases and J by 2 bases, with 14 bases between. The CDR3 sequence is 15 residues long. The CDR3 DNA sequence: TGTGCCAGCAGGTCATGGGAGCGGGGCAATCAGCCCCAGCATTTT. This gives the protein CASRSWERGNQPQHF.

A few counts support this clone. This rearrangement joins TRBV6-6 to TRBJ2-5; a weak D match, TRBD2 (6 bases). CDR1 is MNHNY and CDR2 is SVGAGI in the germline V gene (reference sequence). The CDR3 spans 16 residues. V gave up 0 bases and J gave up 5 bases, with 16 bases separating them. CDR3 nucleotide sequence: TGTGCCAGCAGTTACTCGGGGGGATCGGTAGGGGAGACCCAGTACTTC. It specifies CASSYSGGSVGETQYF.

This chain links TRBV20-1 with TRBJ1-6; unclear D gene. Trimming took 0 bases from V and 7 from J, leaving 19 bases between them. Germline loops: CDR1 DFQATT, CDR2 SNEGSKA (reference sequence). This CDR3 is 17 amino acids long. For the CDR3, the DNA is TGCAGTGCTAGAGATCTGGTCGGCACCGGTCCGAATTCACCCCTCCACTTT. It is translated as CSARDLVGTGPNSPLHF.

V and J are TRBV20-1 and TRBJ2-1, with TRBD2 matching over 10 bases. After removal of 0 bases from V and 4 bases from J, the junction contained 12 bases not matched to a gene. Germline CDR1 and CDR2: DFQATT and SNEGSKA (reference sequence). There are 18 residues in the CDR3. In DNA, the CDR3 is TGCAGTGCTAGAGATGTTGACCGGACTAGCGGAGATTACAATGAGCAGTTCTTC. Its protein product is CSARDVDRTSGDYNEQFF.

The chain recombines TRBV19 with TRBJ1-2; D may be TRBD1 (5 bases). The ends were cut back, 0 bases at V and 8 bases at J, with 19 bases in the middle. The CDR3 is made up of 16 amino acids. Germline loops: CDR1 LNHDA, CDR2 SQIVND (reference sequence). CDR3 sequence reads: CASSIDYSGTSGGYTF. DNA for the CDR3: TGTGCCAGTAGTATAGATTATTCCGGGACCAGTGGGGGCTACACCTTC.

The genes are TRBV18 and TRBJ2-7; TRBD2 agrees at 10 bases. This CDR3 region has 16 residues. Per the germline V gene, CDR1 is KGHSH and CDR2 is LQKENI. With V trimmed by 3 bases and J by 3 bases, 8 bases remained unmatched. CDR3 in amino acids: CASSPPGTSVLYEQYF. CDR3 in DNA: TGTGCCAGCTCACCGCCCGGGACTAGCGTACTCTACGAGCAGTACTTC.

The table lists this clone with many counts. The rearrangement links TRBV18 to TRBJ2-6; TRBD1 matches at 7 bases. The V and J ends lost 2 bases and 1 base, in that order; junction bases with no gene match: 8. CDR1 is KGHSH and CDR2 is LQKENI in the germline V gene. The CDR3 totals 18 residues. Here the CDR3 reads CASSPTTGPRSGANVLTF. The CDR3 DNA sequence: TGTGCCAGCTCACCAACGACAGGGCCCAGGTCTGGGGCCAACGTCCTGACTTTC.

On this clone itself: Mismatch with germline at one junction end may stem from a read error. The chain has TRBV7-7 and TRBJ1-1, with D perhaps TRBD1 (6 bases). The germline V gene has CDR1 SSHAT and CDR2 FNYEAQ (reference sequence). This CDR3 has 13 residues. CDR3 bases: TGTGCTAGCAGCTTAGAAGGGGGTACTGAAGCTTTCTTT. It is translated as CASSLEGGTEAFF.

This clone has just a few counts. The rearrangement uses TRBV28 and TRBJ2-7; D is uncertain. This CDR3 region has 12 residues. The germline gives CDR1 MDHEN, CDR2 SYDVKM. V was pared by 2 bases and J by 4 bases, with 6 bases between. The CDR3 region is CASSLTQYEQYF. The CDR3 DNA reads TGTGCCAGCAGTTTAACGCAGTACGAGCAGTACTTC. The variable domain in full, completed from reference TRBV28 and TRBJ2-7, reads DVKVTQSSRYLVKRTGEKVFLECVQDMDHENMFWYRQDPGLGLRLIYFSYDVKMKEKGDIPEGYSVSREKKERFSLILESASTNQTSMYLCASSLTQYEQYFGPGTRLTVT.

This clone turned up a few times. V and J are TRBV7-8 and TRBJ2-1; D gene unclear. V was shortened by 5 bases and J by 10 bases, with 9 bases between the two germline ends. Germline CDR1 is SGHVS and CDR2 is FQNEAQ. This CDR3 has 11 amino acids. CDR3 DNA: TGTGCCAGCAGCCTCGGTGTAGAGCAGTTCTTC. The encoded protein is CASSLGVEQFF.

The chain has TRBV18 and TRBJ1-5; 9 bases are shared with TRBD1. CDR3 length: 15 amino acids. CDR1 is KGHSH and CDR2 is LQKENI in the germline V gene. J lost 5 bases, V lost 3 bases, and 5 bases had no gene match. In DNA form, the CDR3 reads TGTGCCAGCTCACCTCAGGGACAGGGAGATCAGCCCCAGCATTTT. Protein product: CASSPQGQGDQPQHF.

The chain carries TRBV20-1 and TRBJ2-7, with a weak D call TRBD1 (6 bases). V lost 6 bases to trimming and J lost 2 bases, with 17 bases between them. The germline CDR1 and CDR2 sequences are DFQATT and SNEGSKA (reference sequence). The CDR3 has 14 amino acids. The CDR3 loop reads CSARTPDSPYEQYF. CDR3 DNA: TGCAGTGCCCGAACCCCGGACAGCCCCTACGAGCAGTACTTC.

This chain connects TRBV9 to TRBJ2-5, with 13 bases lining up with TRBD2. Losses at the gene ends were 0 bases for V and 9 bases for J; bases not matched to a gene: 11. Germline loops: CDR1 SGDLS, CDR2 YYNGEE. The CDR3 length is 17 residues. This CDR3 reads CASSVAGLAGEQGAQYF. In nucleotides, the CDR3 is TGTGCCAGCAGCGTAGCCGGACTAGCGGGGGAGCAGGGGGCCCAGTACTTC. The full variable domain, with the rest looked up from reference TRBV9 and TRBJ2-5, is DSGVTQTPKHLITATGQRVTLRCSPRSGDLSVYWYQQSLDQGLQFLIQYYNGEERAKGNILERFSAQQFPDLHSELNLSSLELGDSALYFCASSVAGLAGEQGAQYFGPGTRLLVL.

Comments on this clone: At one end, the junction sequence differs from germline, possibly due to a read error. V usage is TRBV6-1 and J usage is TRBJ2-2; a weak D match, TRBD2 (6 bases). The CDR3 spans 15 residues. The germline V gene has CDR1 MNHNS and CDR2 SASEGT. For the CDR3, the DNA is TGTGACATCAGACTCACACTAGGCACGGGCGGGGTGCTGTTTTTT. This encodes CDIRLTLGTGGVLFF.

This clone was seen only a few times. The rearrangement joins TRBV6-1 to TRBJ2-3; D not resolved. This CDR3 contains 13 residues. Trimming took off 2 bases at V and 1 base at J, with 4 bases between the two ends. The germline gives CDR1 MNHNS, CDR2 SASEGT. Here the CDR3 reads CASSEQGTDTQYF. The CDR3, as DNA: TGTGCCAGCAGTGAACAGGGCACAGATACGCAGTATTTT.